This TCR beta chain was retrieved from a study of blood T cell repertoires in COVID-19. Libraries were prepared by immunoSEQ multiplex PCR; TCRdb keeps only in-frame clonotypes and omits some of them. The table records some 330,000 clones, approximately 87% of them present only once. V trimming: 7 bases; J trimming: 5 bases; junction bases outside the gene matches: 7. The CDR3 loop spans 14 amino acids. Germline lookup yields CDR1 MNHEY and CDR2 SVGAGI. This receptor was taken from a middle-aged man in a cohort exposed to, infected with or recovered from COVID-19 (not recorded which). Material for sequencing was PBMCs or T cells enriched from blood (not recorded which). J is TRBJ1-2 and V is TRBV6-5; 10 bases map to TRBD1. The CDR3 is CASNRGQGVYGYTF. CDR3 DNA sequence: TGTGCCAGCAATCGCGGACAGGGGGTATATGGCTACACCTTC.